A selection of T cell receptor beta chains follows, all from one sample in a study of shared clonotypes between healthy human individuals. Clones were read by immunoSEQ multiplex PCR, and TCRdb kept only the in-frame ones, dropping some. The table records 2.3 million or so clones, approximately 95% of them present only once. Sample: naive CD4+ T cells from PBMCs. The receptors shown here come from a man in his late teens or twenties in good health. Some clones in this sample may be carry-over from other donors' samples. Each CDR3 is given with its conserved first and last residue. Each record gives: V gene, clone size, J gene, D gene, CDR3 DNA, CDR3 protein. The D gene is left open where the match is weak. The size entry is marked missing in some rows and otherwise reads once, few, many or a size class.

TRBV7-8	.	TRBJ1-2	TRBD1	TGTGCCAGCAGCCCAGGGACAGGCGGCTATGGCTACACCTTC	CASSPGTGGYGYTF
TRBV7-8	.	TRBJ1-5	.	TGTGCCAGCAGCTTAGGGTCATACAGGCAACGCAATCAGCCCCAGCATTTT	CASSLGSYRQRNQPQHF
TRBV5-1	.	TRBJ2-2	TRBD2	TGCGCCAGCAGCTTGGAAATCGGACTAGCGGGAGACACCGGGGAGCTGTTTTTT	CASSLEIGLAGDTGELFF
TRBV11-2	.	TRBJ1-1	.	TGTGCCAGCAGCGTAGGGTGGGGGCCAGAAGCTTTCTTT	CASSVGWGPEAFF
TRBV18	.	TRBJ2-7	.	TGTGCCAGCTCCCCCTTGGGCCCGCACGGGGGACAAAACTACGAGCAGTACTTC	CASSPLGPHGGQNYEQYF
TRBV7-6	.	TRBJ1-3	.	TGTGCCAGCAGCCCTGATACTGGAAACACCATATATTTT	CASSPDTGNTIYF
TRBV5-6	.	TRBJ2-7	.	TGTGCCAGCAGCACGGTAGTTGGCAGGGGAAACTACGAGCAGTACTTC	CASSTVVGRGNYEQYF
TRBV6-6	.	TRBJ2-5	.	TGTGCCAGCGTCCTCAGGAGGGCGGAGACCCAGTACTTC	CASVLRRAETQYF
TRBV6-5	.	TRBJ2-7	TRBD2	TGTGCCAGCACTAGGACTAGCGGCTACGAGCAGTACTTC	CASTRTSGYEQYF
TRBV19	.	TRBJ2-3	.	TGTGCCAGTAGTATAAGGCAGTTCACAGATACGCAGTATTTT	CASSIRQFTDTQYF
TRBV18	.	TRBJ1-5	.	TGTGCCAGCACATACCTTATGGATCAGCCCCAGCATTTT	CASTYLMDQPQHF
TRBV7-5	.	TRBJ2-2	.	TGTGCCAGAAGCCCCTCGTGGGGGGGACTGAACACCGGGGAGCTGTTTTTT	CARSPSWGGLNTGELFF
TRBV28	.	TRBJ2-1	TRBD2	TGTGCCAGCAGCCTTAGCGGGAGGGCCTACAATGAGCAGTTCTTC	CASSLSGRAYNEQFF
TRBV28	.	TRBJ2-3	.	TGTGCCAGCCACACGAGGGGAGATACGCAGTATTTT	CASHTRGDTQYF
TRBV5-1	.	TRBJ2-7	TRBD2	TGCGCCAGCAGCTTGGTTAGCGGGAACTACGAGCAGTACTTC	CASSLVSGNYEQYF
TRBV28	.	TRBJ1-5	.	TGTGCCAGCAGGATTCAGGGCAATCAGCCCCAGCATTTT	CASRIQGNQPQHF
TRBV19	.	TRBJ1-2	TRBD1	TGTGCCAGTAGTATCGGACAGGAGTATGGCTACACCTTC	CASSIGQEYGYTF
TRBV6-1	.	TRBJ1-1	.	TGTGCCAGCAGGTCGAGGGGGGTACGGACTGAAGCTTTCTTT	CASRSRGVRTEAFF
TRBV28	.	TRBJ2-5	TRBD2	TGTGCCAGCATCAGCGGGAGGGGGCCAGAGACCCAGTACTTC	CASISGRGPETQYF
TRBV4-2	.	TRBJ2-3	.	TGTGCCAGCAGCCAGAGGGCGGGCAGGGGCGAAGACAGGCTCAGTACAGATACGCAGTATTTT	CASSQRAGRGEDRLSTDTQYF
TRBV30	.	TRBJ1-3	.	TGTGCCTGGAGCCCGGGGACGGCCGGAAACACCATATATTTT	CAWSPGTAGNTIYF
TRBV11-2	.	TRBJ2-1	TRBD2	TGTGCCAGCAGCTTATTAGTGGGGGGGACCTACAATGAGCAGTTCTTC	CASSLLVGGTYNEQFF
TRBV5-1	.	TRBJ2-7	.	TGCGCCAGCAGCTCGACAGGTTCCGAGTACGAGCAGTACTTC	CASSSTGSEYEQYF
TRBV28	once	TRBJ2-6	TRBD2	TGTGCCAGCAGTCCGGGGGGGGCCCTCTCTGGGGCCAACGTCCTGACTTTC	CASSPGGALSGANVLTF
TRBV14	.	TRBJ2-7	TRBD2	TGTGCCAGCAGCCAAGGAGGACGGGAGGCTTCCTACGAGCAGTACTTC	CASSQGGREASYEQYF
TRBV28	.	TRBJ2-1	.	TGTGCCAGCAGTTTACTCTCGCTAGGGGCATCCAATGAGCAGTTCTTC	CASSLLSLGASNEQFF
TRBV18	.	TRBJ2-1	TRBD2	TGTGCCAGCTCCCCCCAACCTGGGACTAGCGGATCGGAGCAGTTCTTC	CASSPQPGTSGSEQFF
TRBV5-4	.	TRBJ2-2	TRBD2	TGTGCCAGCAGCTCAAGGACTAGCGGTAACACCGGGGAGCTGTTTTTT	CASSSRTSGNTGELFF
TRBV6-4	.	TRBJ2-6	.	TGTGCCAGCAGCCCGACCCTCAACTCTGGGGCCAACGTCCTGACTTTC	CASSPTLNSGANVLTF
TRBV19	.	TRBJ1-1	.	TGTGCCAGCCTAATGACCGGGGTCACTGAAGCTTTCTTT	CASLMTGVTEAFF
TRBV5-1	.	TRBJ2-7	.	TGCGCCAGCAGCCCGCGACAGGGAGGGAACGAGCAGTACTTC	CASSPRQGGNEQYF
TRBV7-9	.	TRBJ1-1	.	TGTGCCCTCTCTGGGGGGACGAGGAACACTGAAGCTTTCTTT	CALSGGTRNTEAFF
TRBV28	.	TRBJ2-2	.	TGTGCCAGCAGTTTGGGCAGCCGGGACACCGGGGAGCTGTTTTTT	CASSLGSRDTGELFF
TRBV19	once	TRBJ1-5	.	TGTGCCAGTAGTATAGGGATTAGCAATCAGCCCCAGCATTTT	CASSIGISNQPQHF
TRBV28	.	TRBJ1-5	.	TGTGCCAGCAGTCCAGCGAACTACAGGAATCAGCCCCAGCATTTT	CASSPANYRNQPQHF
TRBV20-1	.	TRBJ2-1	.	TGCAGTGCTAGAAGGGCGAGCGAGCAGTTCTTC	CSARRASEQFF
TRBV11-2	.	TRBJ1-1	.	TGTGCCAGCAGCTTAGACTTGAACACTGAAGCTTTCTTT	CASSLDLNTEAFF
TRBV7-2	.	TRBJ2-5	TRBD1	TGTGCCAGCAGCTTAAGGGGGCGGGAGACCCAGTACTTC	CASSLRGRETQYF
TRBV28	.	TRBJ1-4	.	TGTGCCAGCAGTTTAACCGGGGCCAATGAAAAACTGTTTTTT	CASSLTGANEKLFF
TRBV5-1	once	TRBJ2-3	.	TGCGCCAGCACCCTAGGAGGTTATTCAGATACGCAGTATTTT	CASTLGGYSDTQYF
TRBV21-1	.	TRBJ2-2	.	TGTGCCAGCACCCACCGGGCGAAGGATGACACCGGGGAGCTGTTTTTT	CASTHRAKDDTGELFF
TRBV5-4	once	TRBJ1-2	TRBD1	TGTGCCAGCAGCGCCGGACAGGGAGCTTCCTATGGCTACACCTTC	CASSAGQGASYGYTF
TRBV2	.	TRBJ1-4	.	TGTGCCAGCACGGGGGTGTTCGGAAAACTGTTTTTT	CASTGVFGKLFF
TRBV7-6	.	TRBJ2-1	.	TGTGCCAGCAGCTCACTAACCTTAGAGGGCAATGAGCAGTTCTTC	CASSSLTLEGNEQFF
TRBV9	.	TRBJ2-2	TRBD1	TGTGCCAGCAGCGTAGGGGCCTACAGGGGGACCGGGGAGCTGTTTTTT	CASSVGAYRGTGELFF